This T cell receptor beta chain appears in the sequencing data of a study of control samples from healthy donors and cancer patients. Clones were sequenced by immunoSEQ multiplex PCR, and TCRdb holds only the in-frame ones, with some missing. This sample yields about 84,000 clones, of which 90% to 95% are seen a single time; about 15% belongs to the top ten. Germline lookup yields CDR1 MNHEY and CDR2 SVGAGI. The V segment lost 8 bases and the J segment 2 bases; nucleotides outside the gene matches: 5. CDR3 size: 13 residues. This receptor was obtained from a man aged 25 to 40 in good health. Material for sequencing was blood. The chain has TRBV6-5 and TRBJ2-7, with 8 positions matching TRBD1. This CDR3 reads CASRDRITYEQYF. DNA for the CDR3: TGTGCCAGCCGGGACAGGATTACCTACGAGCAGTACTTC.